The rows below give T cell receptor beta chains drawn from one sample of a study of T cell changes during pregnancy in multiple sclerosis. Repertoires were generated with immunoSEQ multiplex PCR, while TCRdb's copy carries only in-frame clones and drops some. The sample shows about 77,000 clones, around 93% of them seen only once. The material was peripheral blood, obtained after pregnancy. These receptors were collected from a female donor in good health, enrolled as a control in a pregnancy study. CDR3s include the opening cysteine and the closing phenylalanine or tryptophan. A D gene is named only where the DNA matches it firmly. For some rows the clone size is stated as once, few or many, or as a class when expanded; others skip it.

J | D | V | size | DNA | CDR3
TRBJ2-5 | TRBD2 | TRBV7-3 | . | TGTGCCAGCAGCTTAACAGGGAGCGGGGGGGAGACCCAGTACTTC | CASSLTGSGGETQYF
TRBJ2-1 | . | TRBV7-3 | . | TGTGCCAGCAGCTCCGATACTAGCAACCCCCCCAATGAGCAGTTCTTC | CASSSDTSNPPNEQFF
TRBJ2-1 | TRBD2 | TRBV15 | . | TGTGCCACCAGCAGAGGGGCTAGCGGGAGTGTCCAGGGTGAGCAGTTCTTC | CATSRGASGSVQGEQFF
TRBJ1-4 | . | TRBV18 | . | TGTGCCAGCTCTCGCAACAGGGACGATGAAAAACTGTTTTTT | CASSRNRDDEKLFF
TRBJ2-7 | TRBD1 | TRBV7-9 | . | TGTGCCAGCAGCTTTCCCCCGGGACAGGGCTACGAGCAGTACTTC | CASSFPPGQGYEQYF
TRBJ2-7 | TRBD1 | TRBV29-1 | . | TGCAGCGCTAGGACAGGGGGCTACGAGCAGTACTTC | CSARTGGYEQYF
TRBJ2-2 | TRBD1 | TRBV7-9 | . | TGTGCCAGCAGTAAATACAGGGGGCAGGACACCGGGGAGCTGTTTTTT | CASSKYRGQDTGELFF
TRBJ1-1 | . | TRBV5-6 | . | TGTGCCAGCAGCTTCGGTAGCGGGGACACTGAAGCTTTCTTT | CASSFGSGDTEAFF
TRBJ2-7 | . | TRBV9 | . | TGTGCCAGCAGCGCGACAGGTCGGGGAGAGCAGTACTTC | CASSATGRGEQYF
TRBJ1-2 | . | TRBV19 | . | TGTGCCAGTAGTACTTTGACAGCGAGAATCTATGGCTACACCTTC | CASSTLTARIYGYTF
TRBJ2-3 | TRBD2 | TRBV4-3 | . | TGCGCCAGCAGCCGATCACTAGCGGGAGACACAGATACGCAGTATTTT | CASSRSLAGDTDTQYF
TRBJ2-2 | TRBD1 | TRBV30 | . | TGTGCCTGGAACACCGGGACAGGGAACACCGGGGAGCTGTTTTTT | CAWNTGTGNTGELFF
TRBJ1-2 | . | TRBV5-4 | once | TGTGCCAGCAGCTTGGCGGGGTCTAACTATGGCTACACCTTC | CASSLAGSNYGYTF
TRBJ1-4 | . | TRBV27 | . | TGTGCCAGCGCCTTTAGGACAGCCGGTAATGAAAAACTGTTTTTT | CASAFRTAGNEKLFF
TRBJ1-5 | TRBD1 | TRBV19 | . | TGTGCCAGTAGCGGACAGGACAATCAGCCCCAGCATTTT | CASSGQDNQPQHF
TRBJ2-3 | . | TRBV30 | . | TGTGCCTGGAGTGTACAGGGAAACGCAGATACGCAGTATTTT | CAWSVQGNADTQYF
TRBJ2-5 | . | TRBV28 | . | TGTGCCAGCACGGGCACAGGCTTGGAAGAGACCCAGTACTTC | CASTGTGLEETQYF
TRBJ2-2 | TRBD1 | TRBV18 | once | TGTGCCAGCTCGCCCTTGGGACAGGGATTGACCGGGGAGCTGTTTTTT | CASSPLGQGLTGELFF
TRBJ1-1 | . | TRBV2 | . | TGTGCCAGCACCCCAGAAGGGGGATGGAACACTGAAGCTTTCTTT | CASTPEGGWNTEAFF
TRBJ2-1 | TRBD2 | TRBV29-1 | . | TGCAGCGACGGGACTAGCGGGGTAGGGAGGCAGTTCTTC | CSDGTSGVGRQFF
TRBJ1-4 | . | TRBV5-5 | . | TGTGCCAGCAGCTTGAATCGTCAAAAACTGTTTTTT | CASSLNRQKLFF
TRBJ2-1 | . | TRBV30 | . | TGTGCCTGGAGTCTTTCCAGTTACAATGAGCAGTTCTTC | CAWSLSSYNEQFF